The subject of this entry is one T cell receptor beta chain. These data are taken from a study of cytomegalovirus exposure and HLA in healthy donors. Vbeta (60) and Jbeta (13) primers were used in the PCR. Using immunoSEQ multiplex PCR, the repertoire was profiled, and TCRdb retains in-frame clones only, with some absent. The sample table includes approximately 80,000 clones. Germline CDR1 SGHDT, CDR2 YYEEEE. The CDR3 runs 13 residues. With V trimmed by 3 bases and J by 1 base, 0 bases remained unmatched. The V gene is TRBV5-6, the J gene TRBJ1-1; 7 positions agree with TRBD1. The source is a woman aged 25 to 39 in good health and CMV-seronegative. Specimen: PBMCs. The DNA for the CDR3 is TGTGCCAGCAGCTGGGACAGGAACACTGAAGCTTTCTTT. It encodes CASSWDRNTEAFF.